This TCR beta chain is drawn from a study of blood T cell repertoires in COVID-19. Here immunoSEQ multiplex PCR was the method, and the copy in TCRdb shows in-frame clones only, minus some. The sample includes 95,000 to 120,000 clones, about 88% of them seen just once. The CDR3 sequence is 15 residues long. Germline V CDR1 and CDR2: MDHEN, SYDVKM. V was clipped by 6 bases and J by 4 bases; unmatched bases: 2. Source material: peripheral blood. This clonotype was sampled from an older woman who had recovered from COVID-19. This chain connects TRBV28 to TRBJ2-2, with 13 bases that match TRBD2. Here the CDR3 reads CASRGTSGITGELFF. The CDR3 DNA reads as TGTGCCAGCAGGGGGACTAGCGGGATCACCGGGGAGCTGTTTTTT.